A selection of T cell receptor beta chains follows, all from one sample in a study of regulatory T cells in long-lasting Graves disease. In TCRdb, the multiplex PCR reads were re-called with MiXCR into one record per CDR3 protein. The profile shows about 380,000 distinct CDR3 sequences, 15% to 17% of them singletons. The sample consisted of peripheral blood mononuclear cells (PBMCs), taken at new diagnosis, from a patient treated with antithyroid drugs. These receptors all come from a female donor with Graves disease. Both conserved end residues are part of each CDR3. The order of the fields is J gene, V gene, clone size, D gene, CDR3 DNA, CDR3 protein. A D gene is named only where the DNA matches it firmly. Size is omitted from some rows. Given values are once, few, many or a class for expanded clones.

>TRBJ2-7|TRBV28|many|TRBD2
TGTGCCAGCAGAGACGAGGGACTATCCGAGCAGTACTTC
CASRDEGLSEQYF
>TRBJ1-5|TRBV10-3|-|-
TGTGCCATCAGTGAAGTAAATCAGCCCCAGCATTTT
CAISEVNQPQHF
>TRBJ2-7|TRBV12-3/TRBV12-4|-|-
TGTGCCAGCAGTTTCCAGGGAGTTTCCGAGCAGTACTTC
CASSFQGVSEQYF
>TRBJ1-5|TRBV9|few|-
TGTGCCAGCAGCGTAGCGGACTCGGGGTATCAGCCCCAGCATTTT
CASSVADSGYQPQHF
>TRBJ2-4|TRBV20-1|-|-
TGCAGCCAAGACCGGGCCGCCGTTCAGTACTTC
CSQDRAAVQYF
>TRBJ2-5|TRBV20-1|-|TRBD2
TGCAGTGCCTTTGGGACTAGCCCAGGGGGGGAGACCCAGTACTTC
CSAFGTSPGGETQYF
>TRBJ2-5|TRBV28|many|TRBD2
TGTGCCAGCAGTTTATGGCGGGAGAGTGACGAGACCCAGTACTTC
CASSLWRESDETQYF
>TRBJ1-1|TRBV28|-|-
TGTGCCAGCAGTTTCCCTCCCAGGGGCTGGACTGAAGCTTTCTTT
CASSFPPRGWTEAFF
>TRBJ2-7|TRBV25-1|few|TRBD2
TGTGCCAGCAGACAGACTAGCGGAAGGGGTGAGCAGTACTTC
CASRQTSGRGEQYF
>TRBJ2-2|TRBV5-6|-|-
TGTGCCAGCAGTTCAGGGGCTAACACCGGGGAGCTGTTTTTT
CASSSGANTGELFF
>TRBJ2-7|TRBV30|few|-
TGTGCCTGGAACAGCGATCTCGAGCAGTACTTC
CAWNSDLEQYF
>TRBJ1-2|TRBV12-3/TRBV12-4|-|-
TGTGCCAGCAGCTTCGGGGACGTACGTTCTGGCTACACCTTC
CASSFGDVRSGYTF
>TRBJ2-7|TRBV9|many|-
TGTGCCAGCAGCGTATCCGGGAATGGGTACGAGCAGTACTTC
CASSVSGNGYEQYF
>TRBJ2-3|TRBV7-3|many|TRBD1
TGTGCCAGCAGCGCCAGACAGGGGGGGAGCACAGATACGCAGTATTTT
CASSARQGGSTDTQYF
>TRBJ2-7|TRBV7-2|many|-
TGTGCCAGCAGCTTAGCAGCCCCAGGGGCCGAGCAGTACTTC
CASSLAAPGAEQYF
>TRBJ2-3|TRBV6-2/TRBV6-3|-|-
TGTGCCAGCAGTTACCGTGACAGGTTCACAGATACGCAGTATTTT
CASSYRDRFTDTQYF
>TRBJ2-7|TRBV12-3/TRBV12-4|many|-
TGTGCCAGCAGCCCCGGAGGGGGGGCGTACGAGCAGTACTTC
CASSPGGGAYEQYF
>TRBJ1-1|TRBV4-1|many|-
TGCGCCAGCAGCCAAGATCTTCGGTTCCAGAACACTGAAGCTTTCTTT
CASSQDLRFQNTEAFF
>TRBJ2-1|TRBV29-1|few|-
TGCAGCCTAGGATGGGGAGGTGAGCAGTTCTTC
CSLGWGGEQFF
>TRBJ2-3|TRBV6-2/TRBV6-3|many|-
TGTGCCAGCAGTGGGCAGTTCCAGGATACGCAGTATTTT
CASSGQFQDTQYF
>TRBJ2-1|TRBV11-2|many|TRBD2
TGTGCCAGCAGACCTACTAGCGGGATTTACAATGAGCAGTTCTTC
CASRPTSGIYNEQFF
>TRBJ2-2|TRBV11-2|many|TRBD1
TGTGCCAGCAGCTACAGGGGTACCGGGGAGCTGTTTTTT
CASSYRGTGELFF
>TRBJ2-1|TRBV27|many|-
TGTGCCAGCAGTTTATCCCAGACTGAGCAGTTCTTC
CASSLSQTEQFF
>TRBJ2-7|TRBV6-1|few|TRBD1
TGTGCCAGCAAAGGACAGGGGCAAGAGCAGTACTTC
CASKGQGQEQYF
>TRBJ2-7|TRBV7-9|many|-
TGTGCCAGCAGCTTAGAGGCCTTCCTGGGTAGGGCCTACGAGCAGTACTTC
CASSLEAFLGRAYEQYF
>TRBJ2-5|TRBV25-1|-|-
TGTGCCAGCAGTGAAGTGACCGAACAAGAGACCCAGTACTTC
CASSEVTEQETQYF
>TRBJ2-2|TRBV9|many|-
TGTGCCAGCAGCGTAAGGGGCGCACACACCGGGGAGCTGTTTTTT
CASSVRGAHTGELFF
>TRBJ1-1|TRBV6-1|many|TRBD1
TGTGCCAGCAGACTCGGGACAGGGCTGAACACTGAAGCTTTCTTT
CASRLGTGLNTEAFF
>TRBJ2-7|TRBV9|many|-
TGTGCCAGCAGCGTAGCGCCAGGGCGCTCCTACGAGCAGTACTTC
CASSVAPGRSYEQYF
>TRBJ2-5|TRBV6-5|many|-
TGTGCCAGCAGTTACCTCCGTAAAGAGACCCAGTACTTC
CASSYLRKETQYF
>TRBJ1-2|TRBV9|many|-
TGTGCCAGCAGTGCAAACTATGGCTACACCTTC
CASSANYGYTF
>TRBJ2-7|TRBV7-2|many|-
TGTGCCAGCAGCTTAGGTTCCTTGAGGGCATACGAGCAGTACTTC
CASSLGSLRAYEQYF
>TRBJ2-5|TRBV27|many|TRBD2
TGTGCCAGCACCACAATTGGAGCGGGGGGGCTAGAGACCCAGTACTTC
CASTTIGAGGLETQYF
>TRBJ2-5|TRBV7-3|few|TRBD2
TGTGCCAGCAGTTCCGGGACTAGCGGGAGGGCTAACCAGTACTTC
CASSSGTSGRANQYF
>TRBJ2-1|TRBV7-6|many|TRBD2
TGTGCCAGCAGCCCACATGGACTAGATGAGCAGTTCTTC
CASSPHGLDEQFF
>TRBJ1-1|TRBV30|-|-
TGTGCCTGGAGCATGGGGACTGAAGCTTTCTTT
CAWSMGTEAFF
>TRBJ2-1|TRBV7-2|many|-
TGTGCCAGCAGCTTACGCCTAGCGCATGAGCAGTTCTTC
CASSLRLAHEQFF
>TRBJ2-3|TRBV7-2|many|-
TGTGCCAGCAGCCCGGAGGGATGGCTGGCAGATACGCAGTATTTT
CASSPEGWLADTQYF
>TRBJ1-1|TRBV27|once|TRBD1
TGTGCCAGCAGTTACAGGGGGCGAAATAACACTGAAGCTTTCTTT
CASSYRGRNNTEAFF
>TRBJ2-2|TRBV11-1|many|TRBD2
TGTGCCAGCAGCCCCGGGTTGGTAGCGGGAGTGACGAACACCGGGGAGCTGTTTTTT
CASSPGLVAGVTNTGELFF
>TRBJ1-1|TRBV9|many|-
TGTGCCAGCAGTCTTCAGGGGACGCTGAACACTGAAGCTTTCTTT
CASSLQGTLNTEAFF
>TRBJ2-3|TRBV11-2|many|-
TGTGCCAGCGGACACTGGACCACAGGGCTGAGCACAGATACGCAGTATTTT
CASGHWTTGLSTDTQYF
>TRBJ1-5|TRBV12-5|-|-
TGTGCTAGTGGTTTGGTACCCTCCTCCGAAGTATCTAGGGATCAGCCCCAGCATTTT
CASGLVPSSEVSRDQPQHF
>TRBJ1-6|TRBV4-2|many|-
TGTGCCAGCAGCCAAGACAGGAGGGGGTCACCCCTCCACTTT
CASSQDRRGSPLHF
>TRBJ2-1|TRBV7-2|-|TRBD1
TGTGCCAGCAGGGCCGGGACAGGAGGAATCAATGAGCAGTTCTTC
CASRAGTGGINEQFF
>TRBJ2-2|TRBV18|many|-
TGTGCCAGCTCACCGACAGTCACCGGGGAGCTGTTTTTT
CASSPTVTGELFF
>TRBJ2-3|TRBV7-2|-|TRBD1
TGTGCCAGCGGGCAGACAGGGATTACAGATACGCAGTATTTT
CASGQTGITDTQYF
>TRBJ1-1|TRBV20-1|many|-
TGCAGTGCTACAATTTCAGGGGCGATGAACACTGAAGCTTTCTTT
CSATISGAMNTEAFF
>TRBJ1-1|TRBV5-6|many|-
TGTGCCAGCAGCCGGGTCGGAGGGACTCCACATTGGGCTTTCTTT
CASSRVGGTPHWAFF
>TRBJ2-1|TRBV27|few|TRBD2
TGTGCCACCCAGCGGGAGAGCTACAATGAGCAGTTCTTC
CATQRESYNEQFF
>TRBJ2-6|TRBV5-1|-|-
TGCGCCAGCAGCTTGGTTGGGGCCCGCGGGGCCAACGTCCTGACTTTC
CASSLVGARGANVLTF
>TRBJ1-2|TRBV19|few|-
TGTGCCAGTAGTATTGATTTTGGCAGGGGAGAAAACTATGGCTACACCTTC
CASSIDFGRGENYGYTF